Following are 30 T cell receptor beta chains from one sample sequenced in a study of identical twins' blood T cells. One entry per CDR3 protein results from TCRdb running MiXCR on the 5' RACE reads. This table holds 300,000 to 450,000 distinct CDR3 sequences, roughly 30% found once. The specimen sequenced was PBMCs. These receptor sequences come from a woman between 18 and 55 years old in good health.

Concerning this clonotype itself: With a much larger clone just one base away, this may be a read error. For the CDR3, the DNA is TGTGCCAGCAGTCCCCATCCCTGGACGGACACCTACGAGCAGTACTTC. Its protein is CASSPHPWTDTYEQYF. The J gene is TRBJ2-7, the V gene TRBV12-3 or TRBV12-4, with a possible D match to TRBD1 (5 bases). The CDR3 spans 16 residues. The ends were cut back, 5 bases at V and 2 bases at J, with 19 bases in the middle.

This chain connects TRBV10-3 to TRBJ2-3, with D perhaps being TRBD1 or TRBD2 (5 bases each). The germline V gene encodes CDR1 ENHRY and CDR2 SYGVKD. The CDR3 extends over 14 amino acids. Trimming removed 3 bases at V and 3 bases at J, with 10 bases between. DNA of the CDR3: TGTGCCATCAGTGATCGGGGCGGTACAGATACGCAGTATTTT. Residues: CAISDRGGTDTQYF.

This clonotype was seen more than once but under ten times. The rearrangement uses TRBV21-1 and TRBJ2-7. TRBV21-1 is shown as a pseudogene. The CDR3 extends over 13 amino acids. DNA of the CDR3: TGTGCCAGCAGCAAAGAACGGAATTACGAGCAGTACTTC. This codes for CASSKERNYEQYF.

This clonotype was counted ten times or more. The chain employs TRBV6-2 or TRBV6-3 and TRBJ2-1; D call uncertain. CDR1 and CDR2 from the germline V gene are MNHEY and SVGEGT. Trimming left V 5 bases short and J 8 bases short, with 10 bases between. The CDR3 spans 12 residues. As DNA, the CDR3 is TGTGCCAGCAGTACCCGTATGGATGAGCAGTTCTTC. Its protein product is CASSTRMDEQFF.

As regards this clonotype: A single base separates this from a much larger clone, so it may be a read error. This chain links TRBV20-1 with TRBJ1-1; unclear D gene. This CDR3 is built from 13 residues. The germline gives CDR1 DFQATT, CDR2 SNEGSKA (reference sequence). DNA for the CDR3: TGCAGTGCTAGATCGACGGTGAACACTGAAGCTCTCTTT. Translation gives CSARSTVNTEALF.

The chain has TRBV29-1 and TRBJ2-2; 7 bases map to TRBD1. V was clipped by 7 bases and J by 1 base; unmatched bases: 9. Germline CDR1 reads SQVTM; CDR2 reads ANQGSEA. The CDR3 sequence is 15 residues long. CDR3 DNA sequence: TGCAGCGGTACGACAGGGAGAATGAACACCGGGGAGCTGTTTTTT. As protein: CSGTTGRMNTGELFF.

Details on this clonotype: A read error may account for a junction end that differs from germline. The V call is TRBV20-1, the J call TRBJ2-1, with TRBD2 matching 10 bases. CDR1 and CDR2 (germline): DFQATT, SNEGSKA (reference sequence). This CDR3 spans 15 amino acids. The CDR3 here is CGARAASGSGNEQFF. CDR3 nucleotides: TGCGGTGCTAGAGCGGCTAGCGGGAGCGGCAATGAGCAGTTCTTC.

With respect to this clonotype: At one of its ends the junction is not consistent with the germline gene, which may arise from a read error. This rearrangement joins TRBV29-1 to TRBJ1-2; D might be TRBD1 (6 bases). Germline V gene data show CDR1 as SQVTM and CDR2 as ANQGSEA. This CDR3 region has 12 residues. The DNA for the CDR3 is TGCAGCGTTACACAGGGAAACTATGACTACACCTTC. This sequence encodes CSVTQGNYDYTF.

As for this clonotype: Relative to the germline gene, one junction end is altered; a read error may explain this. This chain links TRBV30 with TRBJ2-3, with 10 bases lining up with TRBD2. CDR1 is GTSNPN, CDR2 SVGIG, per germline (reference sequence). The CDR3 has 14 amino acids. CDR3 bases: TGTGCCTGGAACCTAGCGGGAGTAGGGGATAAGCAGTATTTT. Residues: CAWNLAGVGDKQYF.

In its sample, this clonotype was seen a few times. J is TRBJ2-1 and V is TRBV6-2 or TRBV6-3; D is possibly TRBD2 (5 bases). Germline V gives CDR1 MNHEY, CDR2 SVGEGT. Trimming shortened V by 4 bases and J by 7 bases, and 14 bases separated the two germline ends. CDR3 size: 14 residues. The CDR3 sequence is CASSFRARENEQFF. In DNA form, the CDR3 reads TGTGCCAGCAGTTTCCGGGCTAGGGAGAATGAGCAGTTCTTC.

The chain links TRBV25-1 to TRBJ2-7, with no clear D. Germline loops: CDR1 MGHDK, CDR2 SYGVNS. There are 12 residues in the CDR3. The V and J ends lost 1 base and 12 bases respectively, with 13 bases between them. This chain's CDR3 is CASSELMVNLYF. The CDR3 bases are TGTGCCAGCAGTGAATTGATGGTCAACCTGTACTTC.

V usage is TRBV7-2 and J usage is TRBJ1-3; D gene unclear. This CDR3 region has 15 residues. Trimming took 5 bases from V and 0 from J, leaving 11 bases between them. Germline values: CDR1 SGHTA, CDR2 FQGNSA. CDR3 loop: CASSLVVGSGNTIYF. The CDR3 DNA follows: TGTGCCAGCAGCCTAGTCGTTGGCTCTGGAAACACCATATATTTT. The full variable domain, completed using reference TRBV7-2 and TRBJ1-3, is GAGVSQSPSNKVTEKGKDVELRCDPISGHTALYWYRQSLGQGLEFLIYFQGNSAPDKSGLPSDRFSAERTGGSVSTLTIQRTQQEDSAVYLCASSLVVGSGNTIYFGEGSWLTVV.

Many counts were recorded for this clonotype. The chain combines TRBV14 with TRBJ1-1; unclear D gene. The CDR3 spans 13 residues. CDR1 and CDR2 from the germline V gene are SGHDN and FVKESK. V gave up 0 bases and J gave up 4 bases, with 6 bases separating them. Here the CDR3 reads CASSQDILTEAFF. CDR3 in DNA: TGTGCCAGCAGCCAAGATATTCTCACTGAAGCTTTCTTT.

There are a few counts of this clonotype. V and J are TRBV5-1 and TRBJ2-1; a weak D match, TRBD2 (6 bases). The V end lost 4 bases, the J end lost 8 bases, and 19 bases lay between the germline ends. This CDR3 is built from 15 residues. The germline V gene encodes CDR1 SGHRS and CDR2 YFSETQ. CDR3 protein: CASSIFGSSEDEQFF. CDR3 sequence (DNA): TGCGCCAGCAGCATCTTCGGGAGCTCGGAAGATGAGCAGTTCTTC.

The rearrangement joins TRBV9 to TRBJ1-2, with D possibly TRBD1 on 5 matching bases. The CDR3 runs 12 residues. Germline assignment: CDR1 SGDLS and CDR2 YYNGEE. Trimming shortened V by 3 bases and J by 4 bases, and 7 bases separated the two germline ends. The CDR3 DNA follows: TGTGCCAGCAGCGGGGGACTCTATGGCTACACCTTC. It translates to CASSGGLYGYTF.

This chain connects TRBV7-9 to TRBJ2-5; TRBD1 might be the D (5 bases). The CDR3 consists of 14 residues. The V end was cut by 4 bases, the J end by 0 bases, with 9 bases between. Per germline, CDR1 SEHNR and CDR2 FQNEAQ (reference sequence). The CDR3, as DNA: TGTGCCAGCAGCTCTTCCAGGGACCAAGAGACCCAGTACTTC. This encodes CASSSSRDQETQYF. Based on the CDR3 plus reference TRBV7-9 and TRBJ2-5, the full variable domain is DTGVSQNPRHKITKRGQNVTFRCDPISEHNRLYWYRQTLGQGPEFLTYFQNEAQLEKSRLLSDRFSAERPKGSFSTLEIQRTEQGDSAMYLCASSSSRDQETQYFGPGTRLLVL.

The genes are TRBV29-1 and TRBJ1-4; D is ambiguous. Trimming took off 5 bases at V and 0 bases at J, with 7 bases between the two ends. CDR1 and CDR2 from the germline V gene are SQVTM and ANQGSEA. The CDR3 is 13 residues long. The CDR3 nucleotides are TGCAGCGTTCTGGCAACAACTAATGAAAAACTGTTTTTT. This encodes CSVLATTNEKLFF.

This sequence joins TRBV20-1 and TRBJ2-7; a possible D gene is TRBD2 (5 bases). This CDR3 region has 12 residues. Trimming pared 3 bases from V and 7 bases from J, leaving 13 bases between. The germline gives CDR1 DFQATT, CDR2 SNEGSKA (reference sequence). DNA for the CDR3: TGCAGTGCTAGTCCTTATAGAGGGGAGCAGTACTTC. Protein: CSASPYRGEQYF.

The chain links TRBV7-2 to TRBJ2-1, with TRBD1 identical over 9 bases. The CDR3 has 15 amino acids. CDR1 and CDR2 (germline): SGHTA, FQGNSA. V lost 4 bases, J lost 6 bases, and 7 bases stayed unmatched. The CDR3 region has the DNA TGTGCCAGCAGCTGGGGTTGGACAGGGGTCAATGAGCAGTTCTTC. This codes for CASSWGWTGVNEQFF.

This clonotype appeared a few times. The chain uses TRBV6-5 and TRBJ2-7; 11 nucleotides align to TRBD2. V shed 6 bases, J shed 1 base, and the junction held 5 bases outside the gene matches. This CDR3 comprises 15 residues. Germline V lookup: CDR1 MNHEY, CDR2 SVGAGI. The CDR3 nucleotides are TGTGCCAGCAGGATTAGCGGGGGGGTATCCTACGAGCAGTACTTC. Its protein product is CASRISGGVSYEQYF.

The J gene is TRBJ1-1, the V gene TRBV9; TRBD1 might be the D (5 bases). CDR3 length: 13 amino acids. Germline V lookup: CDR1 SGDLS, CDR2 YYNGEE. Deletions cut 0 bases from V and 10 bases from J, with 13 bases between. As DNA, the CDR3 is TGTGCCAGCAGCGTAGATCTCCAGGGTGGAGCTTTCTTT. Its translation is CASSVDLQGGAFF. Together with reference TRBV9 and TRBJ1-1, the CDR3 gives the full variable domain: DSGVTQTPKHLITATGQRVTLRCSPRSGDLSVYWYQQSLDQGLQFLIQYYNGEERAKGNILERFSAQQFPDLHSELNLSSLELGDSALYFCASSVDLQGGAFFGQGTRLTVV.

V is TRBV20-1 and J is TRBJ1-4; no clear D. The V end was cut by 2 bases, the J end by 10 bases, with 23 bases between. Germline CDR1 reads DFQATT; CDR2 reads SNEGSKA (reference sequence). This CDR3 has 16 residues. The CDR3 protein is CSARPPTAGIKGKLFF. In DNA form, the CDR3 reads TGCAGTGCTAGACCACCGACGGCAGGCATCAAGGGAAAACTGTTTTTT.

V usage is TRBV29-1 and J usage is TRBJ2-2; 10 bases are a match to TRBD2. Germline loops: CDR1 SQVTM, CDR2 ANQGSEA. This CDR3 region has 14 residues. V shed 5 bases and J 2 bases; nucleotides not matched to a gene: 2. CDR3 sequence (DNA): TGCAGCGTTAGCGGGAGGGGAAACACCGGGGAGCTGTTTTTT. Translating it yields CSVSGRGNTGELFF.

The chain couples TRBV20-1 to TRBJ1-4; D gene unclear. The CDR3 consists of 13 residues. CDR1 is DFQATT and CDR2 is SNEGSKA in the germline V gene (reference sequence). Trimming removed 3 bases from V and 7 bases from J, with 12 bases in between. CDR3 sequence reads: CSASGRRSEKLFF. In nucleotides, the CDR3 is TGCAGTGCTAGCGGACGACGGAGTGAAAAACTGTTTTTT.

A few counts support this clonotype. The chain is built from TRBV12-3 or TRBV12-4 and TRBJ2-2, with D perhaps TRBD2 (5 bases). The CDR3 extends over 13 amino acids. The V end was cut by 5 bases, the J end by 8 bases, with 12 bases between. The CDR3 DNA follows: TGTGCCAGCAGTCCAGGACTTTGGGGGGAGCTGTTTTTT. This codes for CASSPGLWGELFF.

The genes are TRBV6-1 and TRBJ2-1; 8 nucleotides align to TRBD2. Germline lookup yields CDR1 MNHNS and CDR2 SASEGT. This CDR3 region has 14 residues. V lost 11 bases to trimming and J lost 6 bases; unmatched junction nucleotides: 12. The CDR3, as DNA: TGTGCCGGCAAAAGCGGGGGCCCCGTCAATGAGCAGTTCTTC. Its protein is CAGKSGGPVNEQFF.

The gene calls are TRBV27 and TRBJ2-1, with 9 bases matching TRBD2. CDR1 is MNHEY and CDR2 is SMNVEV in the germline V gene (reference sequence). The trim removed 4 bases at V and 11 bases at J, leaving 9 bases unmatched. The CDR3 runs 14 residues. Written as DNA, the CDR3 is TGTGCCAGCAGTTCCACGATTAGCGGGGGTCAGCAGTTCTTC. It is translated as CASSSTISGGQQFF.

This clonotype appeared a few times. V and J are TRBV12-3 or TRBV12-4 and TRBJ2-1; D might be TRBD1 (6 bases). Trimming left V 2 bases short and J 7 bases short, with 15 bases between. The CDR3 loop spans 15 amino acids. As DNA, the CDR3 is TGTGCCAGCAGTTTAAAAGGGGGAGTGGCAAATGAGCAGTTCTTC. Translating gives CASSLKGGVANEQFF.

Ten or more counts support this clonotype. The V gene is TRBV12-3 or TRBV12-4, the J gene TRBJ2-3; no reliable D call. Trimming removed 1 base at V and 2 bases at J, with 4 bases between. The CDR3 covers 13 residues. The CDR3 reads CASSLGNTDTQYF. The CDR3 DNA sequence: TGTGCCAGCAGTTTAGGAAACACAGATACGCAGTATTTT.

This clonotype was seen more than once but under ten times. The chain couples TRBV9 to TRBJ1-6, with a weak D call TRBD1 (5 bases). The V gene's germline CDR1 is SGDLS and CDR2 YYNGEE. Trimming left V 3 bases short and J 6 bases short, with 7 bases between. The CDR3 contains 13 residues. This CDR3 reads CASSGDSNSPLHF. The CDR3 DNA reads as TGTGCCAGCAGCGGCGACAGTAATTCACCCCTCCACTTT.